This T cell receptor (beta chain) was obtained from a study of cytomegalovirus exposure and HLA in healthy donors. The CDR3 consists of 15 residues. Germline-derived CDR1 and CDR2 are SNHLY and FYNNEI. Trimming stripped 6 bases from V and 2 bases from J, with 14 bases between. The primer mix had 60 Vbeta and 13 Jbeta primers. The data were produced by immunoSEQ multiplex PCR, yet TCRdb's version contains in-frame clones alone and is incomplete. The table includes some 120,000 clones, 80% detected once. The chain couples TRBV2 to TRBJ1-5; a weak D match, TRBD1 (6 bases). The sequence came from a man under 40 in good health and CMV-seropositive. Input material: PBMCs. CDR3 loop: CASSGGGWGNQPQHF. Here the CDR3 DNA reads TGTGCCAGCAGCGGGGGGGGCTGGGGCAATCAGCCCCAGCATTTT.